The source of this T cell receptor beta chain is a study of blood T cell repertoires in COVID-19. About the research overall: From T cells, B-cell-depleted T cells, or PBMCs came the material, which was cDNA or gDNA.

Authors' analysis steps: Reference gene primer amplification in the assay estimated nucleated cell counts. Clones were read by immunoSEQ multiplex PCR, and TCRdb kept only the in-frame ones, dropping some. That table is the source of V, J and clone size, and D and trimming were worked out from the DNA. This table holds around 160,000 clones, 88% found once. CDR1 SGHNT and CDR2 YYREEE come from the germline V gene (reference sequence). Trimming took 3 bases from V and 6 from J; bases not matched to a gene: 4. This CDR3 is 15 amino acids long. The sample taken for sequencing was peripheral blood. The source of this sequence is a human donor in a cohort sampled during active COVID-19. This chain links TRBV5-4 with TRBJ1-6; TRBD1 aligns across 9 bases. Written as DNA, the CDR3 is TGTGCCAGCAGCTGGGGACAGGGCACTAATTCACCCCTCCACTTT. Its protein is CASSWGQGTNSPLHF.